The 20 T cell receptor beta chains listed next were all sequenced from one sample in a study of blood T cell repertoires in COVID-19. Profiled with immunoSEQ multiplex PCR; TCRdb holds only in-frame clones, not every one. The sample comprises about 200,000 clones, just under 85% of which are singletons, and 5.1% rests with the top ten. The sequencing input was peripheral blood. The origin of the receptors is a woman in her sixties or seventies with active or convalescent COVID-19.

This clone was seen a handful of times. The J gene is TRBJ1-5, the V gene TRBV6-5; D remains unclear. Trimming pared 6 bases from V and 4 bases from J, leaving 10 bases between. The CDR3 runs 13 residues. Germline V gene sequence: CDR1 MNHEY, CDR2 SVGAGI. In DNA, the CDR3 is TGTGCCAGCAGGGCACAGTTTAATCAGCCCCAGCATTTT. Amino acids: CASRAQFNQPQHF.

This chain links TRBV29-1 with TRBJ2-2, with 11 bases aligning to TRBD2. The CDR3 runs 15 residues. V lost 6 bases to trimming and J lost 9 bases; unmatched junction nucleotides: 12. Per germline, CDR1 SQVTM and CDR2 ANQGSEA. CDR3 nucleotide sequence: TGCAGCGTCCTCTTACTAGCGGGAGTTTCTTGGGAGCTGTTTTTT. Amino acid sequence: CSVLLLAGVSWELFF.

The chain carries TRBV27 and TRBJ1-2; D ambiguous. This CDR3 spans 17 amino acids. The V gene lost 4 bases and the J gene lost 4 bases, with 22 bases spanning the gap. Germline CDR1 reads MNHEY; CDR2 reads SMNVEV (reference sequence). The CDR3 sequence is CASSSYSTVLSGYGYTF. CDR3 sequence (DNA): TGTGCCAGCAGTTCATACTCCACAGTGCTTAGTGGCTATGGCTACACCTTC.

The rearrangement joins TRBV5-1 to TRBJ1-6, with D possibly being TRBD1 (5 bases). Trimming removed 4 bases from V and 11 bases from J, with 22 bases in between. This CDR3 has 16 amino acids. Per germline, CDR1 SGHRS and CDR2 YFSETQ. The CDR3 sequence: CASSPHSGGGATPLHF. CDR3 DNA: TGCGCCAGCAGCCCGCACTCCGGCGGGGGTGCGACACCCCTCCACTTT.

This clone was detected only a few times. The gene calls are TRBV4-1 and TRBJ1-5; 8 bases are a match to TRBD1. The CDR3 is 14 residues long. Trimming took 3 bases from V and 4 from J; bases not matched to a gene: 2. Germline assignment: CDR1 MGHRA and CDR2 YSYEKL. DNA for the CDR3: TGCGCCAGCAGCCAGTGGACAGGGAATCAGCCCCAGCATTTT. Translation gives CASSQWTGNQPQHF.

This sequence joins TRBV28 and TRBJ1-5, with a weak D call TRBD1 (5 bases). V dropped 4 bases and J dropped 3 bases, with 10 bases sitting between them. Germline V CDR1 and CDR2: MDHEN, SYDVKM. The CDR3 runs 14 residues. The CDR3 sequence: CASSSGADNQPQHF. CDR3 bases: TGTGCCAGCAGTTCTGGGGCAGACAATCAGCCCCAGCATTTT.

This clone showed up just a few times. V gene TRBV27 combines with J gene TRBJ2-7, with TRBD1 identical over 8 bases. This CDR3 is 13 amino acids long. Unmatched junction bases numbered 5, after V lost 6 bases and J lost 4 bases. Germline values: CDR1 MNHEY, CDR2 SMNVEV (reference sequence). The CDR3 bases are TGTGCCAGCAGCCTCAGGGGGCAATACGAGCAGTACTTC. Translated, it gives CASSLRGQYEQYF.

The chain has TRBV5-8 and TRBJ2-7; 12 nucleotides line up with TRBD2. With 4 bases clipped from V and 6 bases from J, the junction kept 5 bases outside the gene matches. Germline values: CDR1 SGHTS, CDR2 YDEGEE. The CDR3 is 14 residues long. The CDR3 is CASSPSGRAGEQYF. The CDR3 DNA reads TGTGCCAGCAGCCCTAGCGGGAGGGCCGGCGAGCAGTACTTC.

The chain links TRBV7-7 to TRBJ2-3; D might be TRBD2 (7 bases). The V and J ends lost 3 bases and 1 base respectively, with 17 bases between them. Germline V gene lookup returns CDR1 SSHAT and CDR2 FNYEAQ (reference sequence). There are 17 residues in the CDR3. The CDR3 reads CASSFYNGRGGTDTQYF. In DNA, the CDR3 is TGTGCCAGCAGCTTTTACAATGGGAGGGGGGGCACAGATACGCAGTATTTT.

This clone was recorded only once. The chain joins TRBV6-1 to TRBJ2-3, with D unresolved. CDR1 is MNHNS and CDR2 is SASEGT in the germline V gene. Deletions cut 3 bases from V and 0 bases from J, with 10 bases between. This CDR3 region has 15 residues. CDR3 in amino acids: CASSDLAHSTDTQYF. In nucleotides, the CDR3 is TGTGCCAGCAGTGATCTGGCACACAGCACAGATACGCAGTATTTT.

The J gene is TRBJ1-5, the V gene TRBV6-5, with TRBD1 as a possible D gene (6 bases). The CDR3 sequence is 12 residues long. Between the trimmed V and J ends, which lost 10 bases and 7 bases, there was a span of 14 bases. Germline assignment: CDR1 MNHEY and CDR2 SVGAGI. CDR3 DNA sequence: TGTGCCATCCGACAGGCAAGGCAGCCCCAGCATTTT. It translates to CAIRQARQPQHF.

This CDR3 reads CASSSQVYEQYF. As DNA, the CDR3 is TGTGCCAGCAGTTCCCAGGTCTACGAGCAGTACTTC. V gene TRBV27 combines with J gene TRBJ2-7; D gene uncertain. The CDR3 totals 12 residues. The V gene lost 4 bases and the J gene lost 3 bases, with 7 bases spanning the gap. CDR1 and CDR2 from the germline V gene are MNHEY and SMNVEV (reference sequence).

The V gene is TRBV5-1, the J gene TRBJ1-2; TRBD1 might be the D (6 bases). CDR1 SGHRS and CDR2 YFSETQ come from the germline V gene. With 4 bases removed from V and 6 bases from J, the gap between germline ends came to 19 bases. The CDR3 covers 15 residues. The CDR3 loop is CASSLSAPGTNGYTF. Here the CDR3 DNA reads TGCGCCAGCAGCCTGTCAGCTCCCGGGACAAATGGCTACACCTTC.

DNA for the CDR3: TGTGCCAGCAGCTTAGGGGACAGGGAGAACACTGAAGCTTTCTTT. This gives the protein CASSLGDRENTEAFF. The chain combines TRBV11-2 with TRBJ1-1; 9 nucleotides align to TRBD1. CDR1 and CDR2 from the germline V gene are SGHAT and FQNNGV. V shed 1 base and J 1 base; nucleotides not matched to a gene: 1. The CDR3 is 15 residues long.

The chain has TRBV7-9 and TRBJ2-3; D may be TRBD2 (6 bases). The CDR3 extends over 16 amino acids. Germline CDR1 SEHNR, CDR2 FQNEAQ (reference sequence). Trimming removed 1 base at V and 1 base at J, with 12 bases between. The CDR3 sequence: CASSLEGGIRTDTQYF. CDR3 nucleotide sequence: TGTGCCAGCAGCTTAGAGGGCGGGATTCGCACAGATACGCAGTATTTT.

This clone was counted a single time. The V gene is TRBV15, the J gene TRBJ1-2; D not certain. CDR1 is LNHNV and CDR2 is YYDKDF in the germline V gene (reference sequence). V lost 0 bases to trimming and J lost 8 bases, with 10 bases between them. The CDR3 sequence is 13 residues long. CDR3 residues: CATSRDTREGYTF. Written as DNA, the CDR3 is TGTGCCACCAGCAGAGATACAAGGGAGGGCTACACCTTC.

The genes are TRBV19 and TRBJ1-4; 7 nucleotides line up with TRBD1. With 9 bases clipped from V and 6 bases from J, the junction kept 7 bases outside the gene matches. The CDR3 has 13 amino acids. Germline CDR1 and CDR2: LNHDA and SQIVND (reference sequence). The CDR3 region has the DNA TGTGCCAGCTCCGGGACAGATTATGAAAAACTGTTTTTT. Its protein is CASSGTDYEKLFF.

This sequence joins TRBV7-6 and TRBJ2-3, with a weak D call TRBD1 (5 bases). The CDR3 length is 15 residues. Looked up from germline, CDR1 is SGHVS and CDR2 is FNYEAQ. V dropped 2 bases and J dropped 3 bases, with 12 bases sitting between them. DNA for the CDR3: TGTGCCAGCAGCTTAAGGCCAGGGCGAACAGATACGCAGTATTTT. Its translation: CASSLRPGRTDTQYF.

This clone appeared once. The CDR3 here is CASRLPGLRQFF. Written as DNA, the CDR3 is TGTGCCAGCAGACTTCCGGGACTAAGGCAGTTCTTC. This chain uses TRBV28 with TRBJ2-1, with 7 nucleotides matching TRBD2. Germline lookup yields CDR1 MDHEN and CDR2 SYDVKM. The V and J ends lost 6 bases and 12 bases, in that order; junction bases with no gene match: 8. The CDR3 loop spans 12 amino acids.

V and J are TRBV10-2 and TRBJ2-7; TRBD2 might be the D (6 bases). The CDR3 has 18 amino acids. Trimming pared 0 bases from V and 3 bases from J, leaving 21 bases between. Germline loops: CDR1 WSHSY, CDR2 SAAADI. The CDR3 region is CASSESESPFWRDYEQYF. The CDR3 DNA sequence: TGCGCCAGCAGTGAGTCTGAATCCCCGTTCTGGAGGGACTACGAGCAGTACTTC.